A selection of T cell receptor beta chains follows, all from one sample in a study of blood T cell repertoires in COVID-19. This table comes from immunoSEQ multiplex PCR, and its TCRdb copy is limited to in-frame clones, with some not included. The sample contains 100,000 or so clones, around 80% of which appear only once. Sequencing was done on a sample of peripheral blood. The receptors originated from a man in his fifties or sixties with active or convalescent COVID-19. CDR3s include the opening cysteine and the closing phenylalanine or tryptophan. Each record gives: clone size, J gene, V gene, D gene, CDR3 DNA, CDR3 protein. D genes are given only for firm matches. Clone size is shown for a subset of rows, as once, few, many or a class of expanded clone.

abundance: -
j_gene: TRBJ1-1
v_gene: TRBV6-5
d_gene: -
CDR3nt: TGTGCCAGCATTATAACAGGGAGGGGGAACACTGAAGCTTTCTTT
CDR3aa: CASIITGRGNTEAFF

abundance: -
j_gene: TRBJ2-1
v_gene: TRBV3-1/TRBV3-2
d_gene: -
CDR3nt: TGTGCCAGCAGTACAGAGAATTCCTACAATGAGCAGTTCTTC
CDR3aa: CASSTENSYNEQFF

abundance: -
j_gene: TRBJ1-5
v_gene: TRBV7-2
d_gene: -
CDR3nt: TGTGCCAGCAGCTTATGGCGGCATCAGCCCCAGCATTTT
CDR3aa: CASSLWRHQPQHF

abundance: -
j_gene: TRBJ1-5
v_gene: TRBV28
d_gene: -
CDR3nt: TGTGCCAGCAGTTTCGTCCGGGAGTTGGGCCCGCCCCAGCATTTT
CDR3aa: CASSFVRELGPPQHF

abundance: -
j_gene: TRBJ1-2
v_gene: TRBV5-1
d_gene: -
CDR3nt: TGCGCCAGCAGCGCCTACGCCTCGTCCTACACCTTC
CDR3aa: CASSAYASSYTF

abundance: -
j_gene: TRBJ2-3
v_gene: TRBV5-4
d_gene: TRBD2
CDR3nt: TGTGCCAGCAGCGGTCGGACTAGCGGCACAGATACGCAGTATTTT
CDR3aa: CASSGRTSGTDTQYF

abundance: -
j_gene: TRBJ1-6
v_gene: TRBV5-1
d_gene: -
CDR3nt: TGCGCCAGCAGCTTGGAAGGAGCCCGGACTACTAATTCACCCCTCCACTTT
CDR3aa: CASSLEGARTTNSPLHF

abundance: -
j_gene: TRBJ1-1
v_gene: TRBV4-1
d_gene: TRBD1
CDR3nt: TGCGCCAGCAGCCTCCGACAGGGAGAGGGCACTGAAGCTTTCTTT
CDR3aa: CASSLRQGEGTEAFF

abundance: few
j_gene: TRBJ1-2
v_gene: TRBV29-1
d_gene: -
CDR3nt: TGCAGCGTTGATTTAGCGGGGAGTCGCGGCTACACCTTC
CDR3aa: CSVDLAGSRGYTF

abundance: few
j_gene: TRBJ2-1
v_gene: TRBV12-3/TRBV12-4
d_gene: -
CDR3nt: TGTGCCAGCAGCCCGGGAGCGAATGAGCAGTTCTTC
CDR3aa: CASSPGANEQFF

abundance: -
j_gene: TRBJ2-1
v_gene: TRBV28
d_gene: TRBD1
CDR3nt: TGTGCCAGCAGTTTAAGGGGACAGGGGCGTTTAAATGAGCAGTTCTTC
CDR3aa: CASSLRGQGRLNEQFF

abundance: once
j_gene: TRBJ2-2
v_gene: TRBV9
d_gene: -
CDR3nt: TGTGCCAGCAGCGTAGTCGCGAACACCGGGGAGCTGTTTTTT
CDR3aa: CASSVVANTGELFF

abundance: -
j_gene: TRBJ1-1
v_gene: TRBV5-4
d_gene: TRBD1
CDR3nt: TGTGCCAGCAGCTTGGGAACAGGGGGCTTAGGGGACACTGAAGCTTTCTTT
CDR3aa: CASSLGTGGLGDTEAFF

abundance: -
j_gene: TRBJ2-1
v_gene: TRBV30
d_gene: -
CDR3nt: TGTGCCTGGAGTGTAAGCGAGTACAATGAGCAGTTCTTC
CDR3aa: CAWSVSEYNEQFF

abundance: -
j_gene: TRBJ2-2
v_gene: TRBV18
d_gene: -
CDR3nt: TGTGCCAGCTCACCATTAGACACCGGGGAGCTGTTTTTT
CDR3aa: CASSPLDTGELFF

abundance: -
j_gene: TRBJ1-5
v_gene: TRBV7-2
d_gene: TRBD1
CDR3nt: TGTGCCAGCAGCTTAGCATCGACAGGGAATCTGCCCCAGCATTTT
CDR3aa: CASSLASTGNLPQHF

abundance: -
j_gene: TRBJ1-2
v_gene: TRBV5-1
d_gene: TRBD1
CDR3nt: TGCGCCAGCAGCCCGACCGGGACAGGGAATGGCTACACCTTC
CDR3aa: CASSPTGTGNGYTF

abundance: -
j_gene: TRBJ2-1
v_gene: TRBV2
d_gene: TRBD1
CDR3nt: TGTGCCGACACGACAGGGACGGATGAGCAGTTCTTC
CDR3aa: CADTTGTDEQFF

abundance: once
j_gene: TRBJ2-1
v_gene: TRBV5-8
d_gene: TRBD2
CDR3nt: TGTGCCAGCAGCTTGGCCAGACTAGCGGTGGGGGATGAGCAGTTCTTC
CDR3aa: CASSLARLAVGDEQFF

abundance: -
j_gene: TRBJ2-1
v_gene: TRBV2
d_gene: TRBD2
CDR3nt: TGTGCCAGCAGCGCTGGAGCGGGAGTGGACGAGCAGTTCTTC
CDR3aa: CASSAGAGVDEQFF

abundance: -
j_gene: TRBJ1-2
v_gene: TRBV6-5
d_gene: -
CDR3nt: TGTGCCACTCTTCAGGTCAGGGGATTGGATGGCTACACCTTC
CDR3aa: CATLQVRGLDGYTF

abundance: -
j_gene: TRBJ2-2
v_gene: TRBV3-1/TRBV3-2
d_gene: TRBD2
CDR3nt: TGTGCCAGCAGCCGGACTAGCGGGAGAAACACCGGGGAGCTGTTTTTT
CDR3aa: CASSRTSGRNTGELFF

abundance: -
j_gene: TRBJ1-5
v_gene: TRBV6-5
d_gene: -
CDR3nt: TGTGCCAGCAGTATTAACAGGATCAATCAGCCCCAGCATTTT
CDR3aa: CASSINRINQPQHF

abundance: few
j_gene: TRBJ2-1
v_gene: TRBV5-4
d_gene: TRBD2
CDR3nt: TGTGCCAGCAGCCTGGGACTAGCGAGCTCCTACAATGAGCAGTTCTTC
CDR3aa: CASSLGLASSYNEQFF

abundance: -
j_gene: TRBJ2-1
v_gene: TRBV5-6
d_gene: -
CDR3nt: TGTGCCAGCAGCTTGAAGCAGCGGAAAGCCTACAATGAGCAGTTCTTC
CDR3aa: CASSLKQRKAYNEQFF

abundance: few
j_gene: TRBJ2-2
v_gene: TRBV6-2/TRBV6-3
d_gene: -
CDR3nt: TGTGCCAGCAGTTACCTACATCAGGGAGGGGAGCTGTTTTTT
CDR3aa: CASSYLHQGGELFF

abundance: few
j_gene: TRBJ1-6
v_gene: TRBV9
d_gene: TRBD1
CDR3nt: TGTGCCAGCAGCACAGGACAGGGGGCTGGTTCACCCCTCCACTTT
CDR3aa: CASSTGQGAGSPLHF

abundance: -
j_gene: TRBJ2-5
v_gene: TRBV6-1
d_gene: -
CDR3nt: TGTGCCAGCAGTGAAGAGGAGGTCACCCGGACCCAGTACTTC
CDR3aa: CASSEEEVTRTQYF

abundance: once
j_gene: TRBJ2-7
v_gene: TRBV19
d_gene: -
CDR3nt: TGTGCCAGTAGCCCGGCAGGGATCTACGAGCAGTACTTC
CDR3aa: CASSPAGIYEQYF

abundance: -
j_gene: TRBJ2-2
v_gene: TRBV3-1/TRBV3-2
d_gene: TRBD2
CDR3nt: TGTGCCAGCAGCCAGATGACTAGCGGGGTAGTGAACACCGGGGAGCTGTTTTTT
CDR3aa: CASSQMTSGVVNTGELFF

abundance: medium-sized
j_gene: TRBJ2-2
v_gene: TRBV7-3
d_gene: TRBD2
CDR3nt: TGTGCCAGCAGCAGACTAGCGGGAGGGCCGGACACCGGGGAGCTGTTTTTT
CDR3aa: CASSRLAGGPDTGELFF

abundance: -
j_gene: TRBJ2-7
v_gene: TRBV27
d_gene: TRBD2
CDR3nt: TGTGCCAGTGGAAGCGGGACCCGTCATTACGAGCAGTACTTC
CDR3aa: CASGSGTRHYEQYF

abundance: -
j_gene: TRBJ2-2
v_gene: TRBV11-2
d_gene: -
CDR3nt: TGTGCCAGCAGCTTAGCTCGGGGCACCGGGGAGCTGTTTTTT
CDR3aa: CASSLARGTGELFF

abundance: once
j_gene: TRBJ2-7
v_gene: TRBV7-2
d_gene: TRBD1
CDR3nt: TGTGCCAGCAGCTTATCCGGGACAGGATCCTACGAGCAGTACTTC
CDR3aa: CASSLSGTGSYEQYF

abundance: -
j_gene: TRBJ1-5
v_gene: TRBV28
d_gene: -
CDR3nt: TGTGCCAGCAGTTTACCGGGACACAAAACCTCGAGGAATCAGCCCCAGCATTTT
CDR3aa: CASSLPGHKTSRNQPQHF

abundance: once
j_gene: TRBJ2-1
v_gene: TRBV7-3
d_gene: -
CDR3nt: TGTGCCAGCAGCTTAATGGGGGGTCTGACTAACCCCTACAATGAGCAGTTCTTC
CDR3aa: CASSLMGGLTNPYNEQFF

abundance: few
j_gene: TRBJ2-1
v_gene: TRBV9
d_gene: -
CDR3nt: TGTGCCAGCAACCCGGTCAGGCAGGGTCTATACAATGAGCAGTTCTTC
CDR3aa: CASNPVRQGLYNEQFF

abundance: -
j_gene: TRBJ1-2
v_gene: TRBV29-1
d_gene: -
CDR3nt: TGCAGCGTTGACCCAGGGGATAGAGATGGCTACACCTTC
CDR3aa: CSVDPGDRDGYTF

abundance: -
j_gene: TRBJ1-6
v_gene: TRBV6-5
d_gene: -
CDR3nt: TGTGCCAGCAGAACCGGGGACTATAATTCACCCCTCCACTTT
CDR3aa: CASRTGDYNSPLHF

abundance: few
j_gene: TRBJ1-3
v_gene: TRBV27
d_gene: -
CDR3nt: TGTGCCAGCAGTCCGGGCAGGGGATTTGGAAACACCATATATTTT
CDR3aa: CASSPGRGFGNTIYF

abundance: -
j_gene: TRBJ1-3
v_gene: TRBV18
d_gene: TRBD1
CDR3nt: TGTGCCAGCTCACGGCAACCCGGGACAGCCAGAAACACCATATATTTT
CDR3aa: CASSRQPGTARNTIYF